A single sample is the source of the 26 T cell receptor beta chains below, sequenced in a study of shared clonotypes between healthy human individuals. Using immunoSEQ multiplex PCR, the repertoire was profiled, and TCRdb retains in-frame clones only, with some absent. The sample has some 1,100,000 clones, about 80% seen once. Sequencing was carried out using memory CD4+ T cells from PBMCs. Subset here: CD45RA-negative fraction. The receptors come from a man aged 18 to 30 in good health. Some clones in this sample may be carry-over from other donors' samples.

The chain employs TRBV18 and TRBJ2-7; D is perhaps TRBD2 (7 bases). CDR1 is KGHSH, CDR2 LQKENI, per germline. The CDR3 runs to 14 residues. V lost 6 bases and J lost 2, with 14 bases in between. CDR3 protein: CASSQQGGPYEQYF. The CDR3 nucleotides are TGTGCCAGCTCTCAACAGGGAGGGCCCTACGAGCAGTACTTC.

Many counts were recorded for this clone. CDR3 sequence: CASSLGSGRAPYEQYF. In DNA, the CDR3 is TGTGCCAGCAGCTTGGGGAGCGGGAGGGCCCCCTACGAGCAGTACTTC. This chain links TRBV5-4 with TRBJ2-7; 10 nucleotides line up with TRBD2. The CDR3 totals 16 residues. CDR1 and CDR2 from the germline V gene are SGHNT and YYREEE (reference sequence). V lost 0 bases and J lost 2; bases outside the gene matches: 5.

The V and J genes are TRBV7-9 and TRBJ2-1; no reliable D call. The CDR3 spans 13 residues. V dropped 4 bases and J dropped 3 bases, with 7 bases sitting between them. Germline CDR1 is SEHNR and CDR2 is FQNEAQ (reference sequence). The CDR3 sequence is CASSYGNYNEQFF. For the CDR3, the DNA is TGTGCCAGCAGCTATGGGAACTACAATGAGCAGTTCTTC.

In regard to this clone: Other DNA sequences from this sample encode an identical CDR3 as well. The CDR3 reads CASSLEGGNTGELFF. CDR3 bases: TGCGCCAGCAGCTTGGAGGGCGGGAACACCGGGGAGCTGTTTTTT. The chain has TRBV5-1 and TRBJ2-2; D unresolved. The CDR3 spans 15 residues. CDR1 is SGHRS, CDR2 YFSETQ, per germline. V lost 0 bases to trimming and J lost 1 base, with 7 bases between them.

This clone was detected only once. The chain carries TRBV28 and TRBJ2-1; D is ambiguous. The CDR3 covers 14 residues. V was trimmed by 6 bases and J by 7 bases, leaving 16 bases between them. Germline CDR1 reads MDHEN; CDR2 reads SYDVKM. The CDR3 DNA reads TGTGCCAGCAGCCGATTGGGGATCTTTAATGAGCAGTTCTTC. This codes for CASSRLGIFNEQFF.

This chain links TRBV15 with TRBJ2-1; TRBD2 matches at 11 bases. The CDR3 loop spans 17 amino acids. Germline CDR1 is LNHNV and CDR2 is YYDKDF (reference sequence). Trimming cost V 3 bases and J 9 bases; bases outside gene matches: 13. The CDR3 region has the DNA TGTGCCACCAGCAGTTTCACCGGGACTAGCGGAACGGGTGAGCAGTTCTTC. Its translation: CATSSFTGTSGTGEQFF.

This clone was seen a few times. The genes are TRBV20-1 and TRBJ1-1, with a weak D call TRBD1 (6 bases). Germline CDR1 is DFQATT and CDR2 is SNEGSKA (reference sequence). Trimming cost V 6 bases and J 10 bases, with 12 bases left between them. The length of the CDR3 is 10 residues. In nucleotides, the CDR3 is TGCAGTGCATTACAGGGCATAGCTTTCTTT. It is translated as CSALQGIAFF.

This chain uses TRBV29-1 with TRBJ2-4; 9 bases align to TRBD1. CDR3 length: 12 residues. From germline, CDR1 is SQVTM and CDR2 ANQGSEA. J gave up 7 bases and V 6 bases, and 4 bases lay outside the gene matches. CDR3 bases: TGCAGCGTCGCTGGACAGGGGAACATTCAGTACTTC. Translated, it gives CSVAGQGNIQYF.

This clone turned up a few times. The J gene is TRBJ1-1, the V gene TRBV30; D unclear. V shed 5 bases and J shed 5 bases, with 6 bases lying between them. The CDR3 covers 10 residues. Germline assignment: CDR1 GTSNPN and CDR2 SVGIG (reference sequence). The CDR3 is CAWGFTEAFF. The DNA for the CDR3 is TGTGCCTGGGGATTTACTGAAGCTTTCTTT.

The DNA of the CDR3 is TGTGCCAGCAGTTACAGCCCGGTCCAGCCCCAGCATTTT. Translating it yields CASSYSPVQPQHF. This chain joins TRBV27 and TRBJ1-5; no reliable D call. The V gene's germline CDR1 is MNHEY and CDR2 SMNVEV (reference sequence). Trimming cost V 4 bases and J 7 bases, with 11 bases left between them. The CDR3 sequence is 13 residues long.

The V and J genes are TRBV11-3 and TRBJ2-1; TRBD2 matches at 12 bases. The ends lost 3 bases at V and 10 bases at J; junction bases unmatched: 4. The CDR3 totals 14 residues. Looked up from germline, CDR1 is SGHNT and CDR2 is YENEEA. CDR3 protein: CASSLTSGRGEQFF. The CDR3 coding sequence is TGTGCCAGCAGCTTGACTAGCGGGAGAGGGGAGCAGTTCTTC.

This sequence joins TRBV4-1 and TRBJ2-7, with 10 bases aligning to TRBD2. The germline V gene has CDR1 MGHRA and CDR2 YSYEKL. This CDR3 contains 15 residues. V shed 2 bases, J shed 7 bases, and the junction held 8 bases outside the gene matches. DNA for the CDR3: TGCGCCAGCAGCCAAAACGGAGCGGGAGGGCAAGAGCAGTACTTC. This translates into CASSQNGAGGQEQYF.

The table lists this clone with a few counts. V and J are TRBV14 and TRBJ1-4, with a tentative D call TRBD1 (5 bases). Germline-derived CDR1 and CDR2 are SGHDN and FVKESK. Trimming removed 4 bases at V and 8 bases at J, with 20 bases between. The CDR3 totals 16 residues. The CDR3 loop is CASSPLGLGEGEKLFF. The CDR3 region has the DNA TGTGCCAGCAGCCCCCTTGGATTAGGGGAAGGAGAAAAACTGTTTTTT.

The rearrangement joins TRBV28 to TRBJ2-3, with a possible D match to TRBD2 (5 bases). In germline, CDR1 is MDHEN, CDR2 SYDVKM. V shed 8 bases and J shed 6 bases, with 12 bases lying between them. This CDR3 is 12 amino acids long. The DNA of the CDR3 is TGTGCCAGCGCCTCCTCGGGGGATACGCAGTATTTT. It codes for CASASSGDTQYF.

This clone was observed at least ten times. This chain connects TRBV27 to TRBJ2-2; perhaps TRBD1 as D (5 bases). Trimming left V 3 bases short and J 1 base short, with 15 bases between. Germline V CDR1 and CDR2: MNHEY, SMNVEV (reference sequence). CDR3 length: 17 amino acids. DNA of the CDR3: TGTGCCAGCAGTTTGTGGAATGGGGCGCAGAACACCGGGGAGCTGTTTTTT. Encoded protein: CASSLWNGAQNTGELFF.

This chain joins TRBV27 and TRBJ2-1; maybe TRBD1 (6 bases). Trimming cost V 2 bases and J 7 bases, with 18 bases left between them. Germline CDR1 MNHEY, CDR2 SMNVEV (reference sequence). The CDR3 has 16 amino acids. CDR3 protein: CASSLIAPSGANEQFF. DNA of the CDR3: TGTGCCAGCAGTTTAATAGCTCCCTCAGGGGCGAATGAGCAGTTCTTC.

This chain uses TRBV5-1 with TRBJ1-1; no reliable D call. Trimming took 4 bases from V and 0 from J, leaving 13 bases between them. Germline CDR1 SGHRS, CDR2 YFSETQ. The CDR3 has 15 amino acids. CDR3 sequence: CASSPDPLMNTEAFF. In DNA, the CDR3 is TGCGCCAGCAGCCCGGACCCACTTATGAACACTGAAGCTTTCTTT.

Regarding this clone: The sample contains more than one DNA sequence encoding this CDR3. The gene calls are TRBV5-1 and TRBJ2-3; the D is unclear. Between the trimmed V and J ends, which lost 4 bases and 5 bases, there was a span of 8 bases. Germline CDR1 and CDR2: SGHRS and YFSETQ. This CDR3 is 12 amino acids long. DNA for the CDR3: TGCGCCAGCAGCCCCGGCGGAGATACGCAGTATTTT. It yields the protein CASSPGGDTQYF.

This chain uses TRBV7-6 with TRBJ2-7, with 7 bases matching TRBD2. Germline CDR1 and CDR2: SGHVS and FNYEAQ. V shed 4 bases and J 4 bases; nucleotides not matched to a gene: 10. This CDR3 is 15 amino acids long. CDR3 DNA: TGTGCCAGCAGCTCCCAGGCGGGAGCTGCTTACGAGCAGTACTTC. Encoded protein: CASSSQAGAAYEQYF.

This sequence joins TRBV6-6 and TRBJ2-7; 7 positions match TRBD1. Trimming at V came to 10 bases and at J to 3 bases, leaving 6 bases not matched to a gene. Germline CDR1 reads MNHNY; CDR2 reads SVGAGI (reference sequence). There are 12 residues in the CDR3. CDR3 in amino acids: CATTGQVYEQYF. DNA for the CDR3: TGTGCCACGACCGGACAGGTCTACGAGCAGTACTTC.

The DNA of the CDR3 is TGTGCCAGCAGCGTAGGACAAAGCTTTGGAAACACCATATATTTT. Translation gives CASSVGQSFGNTIYF. This rearrangement joins TRBV9 to TRBJ1-3; D uncertain. The CDR3 covers 15 residues. Germline loops: CDR1 SGDLS, CDR2 YYNGEE. Trimming pared 0 bases from V and 3 bases from J, leaving 10 bases between.

The CDR3 region has the DNA TGTGCCAGCAGCTTAGCCACGGGACATTTTACCGGGGAGCTGTTTTTT. Protein product: CASSLATGHFTGELFF. The chain is built from TRBV7-9 and TRBJ2-2; perhaps TRBD1 as D (6 bases). The germline gives CDR1 SEHNR, CDR2 FQNEAQ (reference sequence). The V end was cut by 0 bases, the J end by 5 bases, with 13 bases between. The CDR3 extends over 16 amino acids.

A word on this clone: This CDR3 is also generated by other DNA sequences in the sample. The J gene is TRBJ1-5, the V gene TRBV19; D is undetermined. V was shortened by 2 bases and J by 6 bases, with 5 bases between the two germline ends. The CDR3 runs to 12 residues. Germline V gene data show CDR1 as LNHDA and CDR2 as SQIVND (reference sequence). Written as DNA, the CDR3 is TGTGCCAGTAGTATAAAACTTCAGCCCCAGCATTTT. Its protein is CASSIKLQPQHF.

The rearrangement joins TRBV5-1 to TRBJ2-3; D is perhaps TRBD2 (6 bases). CDR3 size: 16 residues. The germline V gene encodes CDR1 SGHRS and CDR2 YFSETQ. The V end was cut by 7 bases, the J end by 2 bases, with 20 bases between. CDR3 protein: CASFSGSGDFTDTQYF. Written as DNA, the CDR3 is TGCGCCAGCTTCTCTGGTTCGGGAGACTTCACAGATACGCAGTATTTT.

The chain carries TRBV10-3 and TRBJ2-3; 10 nucleotides align to TRBD1. This CDR3 is built from 20 residues. The junction had 19 bases not matched to a gene; V was cut back by 7 bases and J by 0 bases. Germline V gene sequence: CDR1 ENHRY, CDR2 SYGVKD. CDR3 bases: TGTGCCATCACTCCGAGGGCAGCCGGGACAGGGGCTTCTAGCACAGATACGCAGTATTTT. Encoded protein: CAITPRAAGTGASSTDTQYF.

This sequence joins TRBV5-5 and TRBJ2-7; D is perhaps TRBD2 (6 bases). Trimming took off 0 bases at V and 3 bases at J, with 13 bases between the two ends. The CDR3 runs 15 residues. Germline values: CDR1 SGHKS, CDR2 YYEKEE (reference sequence). CDR3 residues: CASSLAPGLIYEQYF. In nucleotides, the CDR3 is TGTGCCAGCAGCTTGGCCCCGGGACTGATCTACGAGCAGTACTTC.